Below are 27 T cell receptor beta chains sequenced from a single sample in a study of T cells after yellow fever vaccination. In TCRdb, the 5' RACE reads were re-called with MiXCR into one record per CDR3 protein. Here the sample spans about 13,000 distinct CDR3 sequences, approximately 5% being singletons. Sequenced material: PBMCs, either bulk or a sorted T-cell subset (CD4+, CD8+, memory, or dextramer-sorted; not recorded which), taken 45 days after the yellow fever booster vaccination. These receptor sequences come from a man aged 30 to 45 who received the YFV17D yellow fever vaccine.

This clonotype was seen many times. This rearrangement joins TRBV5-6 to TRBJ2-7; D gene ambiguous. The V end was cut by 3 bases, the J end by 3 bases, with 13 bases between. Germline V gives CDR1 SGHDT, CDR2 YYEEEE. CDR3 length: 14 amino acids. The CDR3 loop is CASSSSPADYEQYF. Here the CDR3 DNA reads TGTGCCAGCAGCTCCAGCCCAGCCGACTACGAGCAGTACTTC.

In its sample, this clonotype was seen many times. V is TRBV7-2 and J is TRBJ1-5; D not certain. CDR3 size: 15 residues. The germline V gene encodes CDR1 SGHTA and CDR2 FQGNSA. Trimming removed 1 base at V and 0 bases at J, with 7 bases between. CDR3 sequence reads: CASSLGRYSNQPQHF. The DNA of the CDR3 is TGTGCCAGCAGCTTAGGCAGATATAGCAATCAGCCCCAGCATTTT.

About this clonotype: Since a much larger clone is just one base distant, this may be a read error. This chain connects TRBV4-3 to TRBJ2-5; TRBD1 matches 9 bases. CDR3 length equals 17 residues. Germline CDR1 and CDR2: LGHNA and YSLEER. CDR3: CAISPGLGQGRQETQYF. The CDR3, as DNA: TGCGCCATCAGCCCGGGGCTTGGACAGGGGCGGCAAGAGACCCAGTACTTC.

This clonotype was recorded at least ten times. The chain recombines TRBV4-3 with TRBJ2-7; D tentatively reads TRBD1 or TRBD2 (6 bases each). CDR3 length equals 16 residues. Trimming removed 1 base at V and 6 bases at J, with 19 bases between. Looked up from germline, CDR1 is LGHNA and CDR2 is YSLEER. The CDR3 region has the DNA TGCGCCAGCAGCCAAGTCGGGGGCCTACATGATTCCGAGCAGTACTTC. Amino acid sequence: CASSQVGGLHDSEQYF.

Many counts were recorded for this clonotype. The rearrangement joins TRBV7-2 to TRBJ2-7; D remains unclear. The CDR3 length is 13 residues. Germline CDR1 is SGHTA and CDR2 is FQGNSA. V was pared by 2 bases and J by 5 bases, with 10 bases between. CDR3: CASSLWQDHEQYF. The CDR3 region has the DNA TGTGCCAGCAGCTTATGGCAGGACCACGAGCAGTACTTC.

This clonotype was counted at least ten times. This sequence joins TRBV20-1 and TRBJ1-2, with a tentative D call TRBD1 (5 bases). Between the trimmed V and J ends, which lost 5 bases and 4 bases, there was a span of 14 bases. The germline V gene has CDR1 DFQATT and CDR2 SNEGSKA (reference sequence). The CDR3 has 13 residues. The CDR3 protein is CSAFSGTVYGYTF. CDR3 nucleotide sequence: TGCAGTGCTTTCTCCGGGACGGTCTATGGCTACACCTTC.

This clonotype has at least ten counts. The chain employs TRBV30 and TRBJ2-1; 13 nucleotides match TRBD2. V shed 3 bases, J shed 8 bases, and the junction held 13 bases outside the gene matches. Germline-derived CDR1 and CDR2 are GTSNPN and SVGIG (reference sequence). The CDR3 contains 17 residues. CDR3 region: CAWSRPGTSGVWDEQFF. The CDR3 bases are TGTGCCTGGAGCCGACCCGGGACTAGCGGGGTCTGGGATGAGCAGTTCTTC.

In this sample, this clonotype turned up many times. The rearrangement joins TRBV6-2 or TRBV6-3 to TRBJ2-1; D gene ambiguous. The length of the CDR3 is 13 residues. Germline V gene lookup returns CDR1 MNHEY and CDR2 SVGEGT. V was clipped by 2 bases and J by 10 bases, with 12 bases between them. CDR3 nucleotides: TGTGCCAGCAGTTACCCGGGCCGACCAGAGCAGTTCTTC. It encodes CASSYPGRPEQFF.

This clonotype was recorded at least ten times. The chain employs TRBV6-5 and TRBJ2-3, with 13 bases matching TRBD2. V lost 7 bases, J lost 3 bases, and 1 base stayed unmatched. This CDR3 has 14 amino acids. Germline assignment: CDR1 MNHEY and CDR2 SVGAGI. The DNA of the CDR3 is TGTGCCAGCACACTAGCGGGAGGGACAGATACGCAGTATTTT. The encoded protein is CASTLAGGTDTQYF.

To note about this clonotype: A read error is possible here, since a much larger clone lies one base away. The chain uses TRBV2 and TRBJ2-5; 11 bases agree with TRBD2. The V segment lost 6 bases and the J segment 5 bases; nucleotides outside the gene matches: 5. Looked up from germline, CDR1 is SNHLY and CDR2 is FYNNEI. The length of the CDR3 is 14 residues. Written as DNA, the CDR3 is TGTGCCAGCAGACTAGCGGGAGTCCATGAGACCCAGTACTTC. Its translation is CASRLAGVHETQYF.

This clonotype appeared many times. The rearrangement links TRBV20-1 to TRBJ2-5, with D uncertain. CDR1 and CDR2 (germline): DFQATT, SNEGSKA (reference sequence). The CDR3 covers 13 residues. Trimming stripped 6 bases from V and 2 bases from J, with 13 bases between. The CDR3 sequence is CSAVRTEQETQYF. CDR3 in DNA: TGCAGTGCCGTTAGGACGGAACAAGAGACCCAGTACTTC.

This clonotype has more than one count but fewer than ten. CDR3 protein: CASSRNPGPVTYEQYF. The CDR3 DNA reads TGTGCCAGCAGCCGAAACCCGGGACCGGTCACCTACGAGCAGTACTTC. The chain carries TRBV6-1 and TRBJ2-7, with D perhaps matching TRBD1 or TRBD2 (5 bases each). Germline loops: CDR1 MNHNS, CDR2 SASEGT. V lost 6 bases and J lost 2, with 20 bases in between. The CDR3 runs 16 residues.

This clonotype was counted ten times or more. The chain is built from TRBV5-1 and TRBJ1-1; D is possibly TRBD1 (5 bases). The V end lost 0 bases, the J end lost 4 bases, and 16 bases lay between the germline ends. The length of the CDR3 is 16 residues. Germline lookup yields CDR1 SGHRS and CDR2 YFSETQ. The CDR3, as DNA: TGCGCCAGCAGCTTGGCACCGACCGGGACCTTCACTGAAGCTTTCTTT. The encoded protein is CASSLAPTGTFTEAFF. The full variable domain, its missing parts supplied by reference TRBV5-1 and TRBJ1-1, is KAGVTQTPRYLIKTRGQQVTLSCSPISGHRSVSWYQQTPGQGLQFLFEYFSETQRNKGNFPGRFSGRQFSNSRSEMNVSTLELGDSALYLCASSLAPTGTFTEAFFGQGTRLTVV.

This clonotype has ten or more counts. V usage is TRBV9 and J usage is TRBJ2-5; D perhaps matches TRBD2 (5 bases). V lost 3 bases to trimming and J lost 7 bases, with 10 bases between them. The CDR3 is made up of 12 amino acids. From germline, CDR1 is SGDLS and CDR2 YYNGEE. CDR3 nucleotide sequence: TGTGCCAGCAGCGAAGCGGAAGGGACCCAGTACTTC. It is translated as CASSEAEGTQYF. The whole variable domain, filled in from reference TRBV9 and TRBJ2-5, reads DSGVTQTPKHLITATGQRVTLRCSPRSGDLSVYWYQQSLDQGLQFLIQYYNGEERAKGNILERFSAQQFPDLHSELNLSSLELGDSALYFCASSEAEGTQYFGPGTRLLVL.

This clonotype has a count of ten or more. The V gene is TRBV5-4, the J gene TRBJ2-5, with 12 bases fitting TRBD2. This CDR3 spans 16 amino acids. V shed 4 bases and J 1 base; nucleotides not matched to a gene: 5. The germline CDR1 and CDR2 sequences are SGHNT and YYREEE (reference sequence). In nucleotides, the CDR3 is TGTGCCAGCAGCATCACTAGCGGGAGGATCCAAGAGACCCAGTACTTC. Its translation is CASSITSGRIQETQYF.

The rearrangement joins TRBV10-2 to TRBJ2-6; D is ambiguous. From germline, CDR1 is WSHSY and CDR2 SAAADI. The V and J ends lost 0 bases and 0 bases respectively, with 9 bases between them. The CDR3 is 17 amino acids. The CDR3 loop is CASSESVLVSGANVLTF. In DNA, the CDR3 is TGCGCCAGCAGTGAGTCGGTCTTGGTCTCTGGGGCCAACGTCCTGACTTTC.

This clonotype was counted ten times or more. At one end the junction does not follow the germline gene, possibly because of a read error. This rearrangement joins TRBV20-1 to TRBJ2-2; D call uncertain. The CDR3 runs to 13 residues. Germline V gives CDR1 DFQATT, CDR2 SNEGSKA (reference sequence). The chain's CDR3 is CSARQSNTGELFF. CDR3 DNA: TGCAGTGCTAGACAGTCGAATACCGGGGAGCTGTTTTTT.

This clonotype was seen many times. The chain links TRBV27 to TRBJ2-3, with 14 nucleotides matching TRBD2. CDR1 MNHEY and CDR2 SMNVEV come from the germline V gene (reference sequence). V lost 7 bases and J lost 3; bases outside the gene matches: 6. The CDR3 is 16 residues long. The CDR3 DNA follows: TGTGCCAGCAACCGAGGGACTAGCGGGAGAACAGATACGCAGTATTTT. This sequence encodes CASNRGTSGRTDTQYF.

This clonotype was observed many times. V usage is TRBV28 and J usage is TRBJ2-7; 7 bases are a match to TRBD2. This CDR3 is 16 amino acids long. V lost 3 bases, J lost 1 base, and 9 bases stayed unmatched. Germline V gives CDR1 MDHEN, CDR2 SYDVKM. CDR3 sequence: CASSFASAGPSYEQYF. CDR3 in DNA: TGTGCCAGCAGTTTCGCGTCAGCGGGACCATCCTACGAGCAGTACTTC. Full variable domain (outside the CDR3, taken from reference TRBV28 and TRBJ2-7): DVKVTQSSRYLVKRTGEKVFLECVQDMDHENMFWYRQDPGLGLRLIYFSYDVKMKEKGDIPEGYSVSREKKERFSLILESASTNQTSMYLCASSFASAGPSYEQYFGPGTRLTVT.

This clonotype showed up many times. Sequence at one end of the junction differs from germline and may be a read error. Here the CDR3 DNA reads TGCAGTGCTAGAGTGGCTTACACTTCAAGCCTCTTT. Protein sequence: CSARVAYTSSLF. The chain combines TRBV20-1 with TRBJ1-1; no clear D gene. The CDR3 is made up of 12 amino acids. The germline gives CDR1 DFQATT, CDR2 SNEGSKA (reference sequence).

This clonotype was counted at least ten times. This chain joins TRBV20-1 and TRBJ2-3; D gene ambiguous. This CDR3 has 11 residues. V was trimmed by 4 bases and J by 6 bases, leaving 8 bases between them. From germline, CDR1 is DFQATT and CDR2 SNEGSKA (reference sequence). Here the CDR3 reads CSATRGDTQYF. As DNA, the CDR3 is TGCAGTGCTACCCGTGGGGATACGCAGTATTTT.

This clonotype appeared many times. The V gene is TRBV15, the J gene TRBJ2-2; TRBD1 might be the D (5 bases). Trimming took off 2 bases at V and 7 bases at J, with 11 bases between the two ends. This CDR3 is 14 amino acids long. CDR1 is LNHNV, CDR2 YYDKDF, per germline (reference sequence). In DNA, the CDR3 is TGTGCCACCAGCAGACCTCAGGGCGGCGGGGAGCTGTTTTTT. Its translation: CATSRPQGGGELFF.

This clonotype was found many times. The CDR3, as DNA: TGCAGTGCTAGAGATCTCAGGACTAGCGGTGCCTCTGGGGCCAACGTCCTGACTTTC. It specifies CSARDLRTSGASGANVLTF. This chain connects TRBV20-1 to TRBJ2-6; 10 bases fit TRBD2. The V gene's germline CDR1 is DFQATT and CDR2 SNEGSKA (reference sequence). This CDR3 region has 19 residues. The junction had 8 bases not matched to a gene; V was cut back by 0 bases and J by 0 bases.

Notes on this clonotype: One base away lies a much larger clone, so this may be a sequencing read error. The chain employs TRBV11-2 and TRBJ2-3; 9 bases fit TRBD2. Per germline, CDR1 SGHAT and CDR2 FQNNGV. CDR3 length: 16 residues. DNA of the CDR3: TGTGCCAGCAGCTTAGTCTTGTCTAGCGGGGCAGATATGCAGTATTTT. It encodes CASSLVLSSGADMQYF.

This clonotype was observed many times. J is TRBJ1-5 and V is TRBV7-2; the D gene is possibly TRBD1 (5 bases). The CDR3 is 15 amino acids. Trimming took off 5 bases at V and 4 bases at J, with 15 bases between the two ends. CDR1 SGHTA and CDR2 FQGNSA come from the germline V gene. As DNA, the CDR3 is TGTGCCAGCAGCAACCGGGACGGAATAAATCAGCCCCAGCATTTT. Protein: CASSNRDGINQPQHF.

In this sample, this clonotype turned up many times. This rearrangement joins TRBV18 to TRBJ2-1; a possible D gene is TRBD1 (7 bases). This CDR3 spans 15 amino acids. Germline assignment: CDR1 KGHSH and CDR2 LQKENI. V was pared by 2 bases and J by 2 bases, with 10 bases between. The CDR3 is CASSPGGGAYNEQFF. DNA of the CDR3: TGTGCCAGCTCACCAGGAGGGGGCGCCTACAATGAGCAGTTCTTC.

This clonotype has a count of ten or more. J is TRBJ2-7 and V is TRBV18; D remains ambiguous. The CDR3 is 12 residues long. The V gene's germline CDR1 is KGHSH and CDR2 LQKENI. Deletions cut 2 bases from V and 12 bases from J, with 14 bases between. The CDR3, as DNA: TGTGCCAGCTCACCATTTATTGGTATTCGGTACTTC. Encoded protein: CASSPFIGIRYF. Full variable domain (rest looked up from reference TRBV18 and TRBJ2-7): NAGVMQNPRHLVRRRGQEARLRCSPMKGHSHVYWYRQLPEEGLKFMVYLQKENIIDESGMPKERFSAEFPKEGPSILRIQQVVRGDSAAYFCASSPFIGIRYFGPGTRLTVT.